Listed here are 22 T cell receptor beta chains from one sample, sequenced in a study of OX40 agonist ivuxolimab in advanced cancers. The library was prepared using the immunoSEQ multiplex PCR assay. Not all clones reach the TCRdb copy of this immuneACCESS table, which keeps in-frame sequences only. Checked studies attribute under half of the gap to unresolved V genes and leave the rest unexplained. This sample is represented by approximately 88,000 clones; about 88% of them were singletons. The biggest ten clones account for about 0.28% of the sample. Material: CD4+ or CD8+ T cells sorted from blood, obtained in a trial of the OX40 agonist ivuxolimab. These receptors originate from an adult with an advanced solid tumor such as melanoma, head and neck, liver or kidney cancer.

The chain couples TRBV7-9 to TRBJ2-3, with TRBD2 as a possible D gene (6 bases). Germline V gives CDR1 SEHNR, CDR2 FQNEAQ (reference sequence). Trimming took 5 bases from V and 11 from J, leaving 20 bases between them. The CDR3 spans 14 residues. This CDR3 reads CASSRTDSPRGQYF. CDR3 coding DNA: TGTGCCAGCAGCCGAACCGACAGCCCGCGGGGGCAGTATTTT.

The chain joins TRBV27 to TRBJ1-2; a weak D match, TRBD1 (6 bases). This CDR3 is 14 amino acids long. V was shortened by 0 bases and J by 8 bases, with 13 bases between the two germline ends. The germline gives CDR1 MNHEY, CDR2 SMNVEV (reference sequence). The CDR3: CASSLSGGAKGYTF. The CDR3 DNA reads TGTGCCAGCAGTTTATCGGGGGGCGCGAAGGGCTACACCTTC.

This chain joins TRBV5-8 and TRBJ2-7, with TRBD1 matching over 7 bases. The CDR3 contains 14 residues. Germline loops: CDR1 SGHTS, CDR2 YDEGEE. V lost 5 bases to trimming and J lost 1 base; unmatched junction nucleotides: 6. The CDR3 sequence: CASRKGTASYEQYF. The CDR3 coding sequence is TGTGCCAGCAGGAAGGGGACAGCGTCCTACGAGCAGTACTTC.

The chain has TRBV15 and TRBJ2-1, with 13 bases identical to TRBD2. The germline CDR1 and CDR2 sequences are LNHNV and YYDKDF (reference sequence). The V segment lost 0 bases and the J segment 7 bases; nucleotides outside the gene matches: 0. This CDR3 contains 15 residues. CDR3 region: CATSRELAGGNEQFF. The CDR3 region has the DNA TGTGCCACCAGCAGAGAACTAGCGGGGGGGAATGAGCAGTTCTTC.

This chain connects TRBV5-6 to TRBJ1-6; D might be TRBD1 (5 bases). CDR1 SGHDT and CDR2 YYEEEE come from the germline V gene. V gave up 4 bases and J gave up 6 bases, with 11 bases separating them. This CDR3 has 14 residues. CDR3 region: CASSRDAANSPLHF. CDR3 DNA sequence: TGTGCCAGCAGCAGGGACGCCGCTAATTCACCCCTCCACTTT. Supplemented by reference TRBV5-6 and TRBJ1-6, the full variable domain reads DAGVTQSPTHLIKTRGQQVTLRCSPKSGHDTVSWYQQALGQGPQFIFQYYEEEERQRGNFPDRFSGHQFPNYSSELNVNALLLGDSALYLCASSRDAANSPLHFGNGTRLTVT.

The CDR3, as DNA: TGTGCCAGTAGTACCTCCGGGACCCGACTCACAGCCGGGGAGCTGTTTTTT. Amino acid sequence: CASSTSGTRLTAGELFF. The gene calls are TRBV19 and TRBJ2-2, with D perhaps given as TRBD1 or TRBD2 (5 bases each). With 4 bases removed from V and 6 bases from J, the gap between germline ends came to 21 bases. The CDR3 totals 17 residues. The germline CDR1 and CDR2 sequences are LNHDA and SQIVND (reference sequence).

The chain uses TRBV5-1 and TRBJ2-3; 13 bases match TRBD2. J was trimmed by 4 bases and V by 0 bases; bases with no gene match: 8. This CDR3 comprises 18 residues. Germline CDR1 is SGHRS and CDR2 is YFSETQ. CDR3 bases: TGCGCCAGCAGCTTGGCGACTAGCGGGGGGAAGTTCGCAGATACGCAGTATTTT. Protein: CASSLATSGGKFADTQYF. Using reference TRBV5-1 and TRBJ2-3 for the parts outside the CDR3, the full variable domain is KAGVTQTPRYLIKTRGQQVTLSCSPISGHRSVSWYQQTPGQGLQFLFEYFSETQRNKGNFPGRFSGRQFSNSRSEMNVSTLELGDSALYLCASSLATSGGKFADTQYFGPGTRLTVL.

CDR3 protein: CASSLGTSGVQGEQYF. CDR3 bases: TGTGCCAGCAGCTTAGGGACTAGCGGGGTGCAAGGCGAGCAGTACTTC. This sequence joins TRBV7-2 and TRBJ2-7; 12 bases agree with TRBD2. The CDR3 totals 16 residues. J lost 6 bases, V lost 1 base, and 7 bases had no gene match. Germline CDR1 reads SGHTA; CDR2 reads FQGNSA.

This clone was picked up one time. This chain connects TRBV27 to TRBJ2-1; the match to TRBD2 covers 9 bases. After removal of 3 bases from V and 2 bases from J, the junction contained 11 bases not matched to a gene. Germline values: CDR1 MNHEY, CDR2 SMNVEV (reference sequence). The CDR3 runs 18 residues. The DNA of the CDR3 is TGTGCCAGCAGTTTGGGAGCGGGGGGAAACCCTACCTACAATGAGCAGTTCTTC. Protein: CASSLGAGGNPTYNEQFF.

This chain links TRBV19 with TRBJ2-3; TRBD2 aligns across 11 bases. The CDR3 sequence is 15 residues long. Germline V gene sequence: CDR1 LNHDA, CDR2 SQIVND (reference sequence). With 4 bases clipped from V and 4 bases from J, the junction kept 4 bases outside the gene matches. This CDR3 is CASSSVTSGADTQYF. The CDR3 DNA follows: TGTGCCAGTAGTAGTGTGACTAGCGGGGCAGATACGCAGTATTTT.

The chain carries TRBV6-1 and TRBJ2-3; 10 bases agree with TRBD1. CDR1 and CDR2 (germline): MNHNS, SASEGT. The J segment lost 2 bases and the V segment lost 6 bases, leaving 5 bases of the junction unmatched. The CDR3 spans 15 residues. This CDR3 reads CASSPGQGITDTQYF. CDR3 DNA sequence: TGTGCCAGCAGCCCGGGACAGGGGATCACAGATACGCAGTATTTT.

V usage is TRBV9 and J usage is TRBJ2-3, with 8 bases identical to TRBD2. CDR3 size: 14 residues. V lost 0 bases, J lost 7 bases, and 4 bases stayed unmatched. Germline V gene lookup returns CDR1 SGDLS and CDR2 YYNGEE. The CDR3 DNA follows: TGTGCCAGCAGCGTAGGCGGGGGGCCTTATACGCAGTATTTT. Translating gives CASSVGGGPYTQYF. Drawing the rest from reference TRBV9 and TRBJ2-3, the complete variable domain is DSGVTQTPKHLITATGQRVTLRCSPRSGDLSVYWYQQSLDQGLQFLIQYYNGEERAKGNILERFSAQQFPDLHSELNLSSLELGDSALYFCASSVGGGPYTQYFGPGTRLTVL.

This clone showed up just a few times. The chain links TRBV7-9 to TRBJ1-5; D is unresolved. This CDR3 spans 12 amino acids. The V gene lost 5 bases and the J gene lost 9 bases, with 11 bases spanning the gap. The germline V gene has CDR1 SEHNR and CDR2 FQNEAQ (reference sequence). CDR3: CASSPNTGPQHF. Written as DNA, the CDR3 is TGTGCCAGCAGCCCGAACACCGGGCCCCAGCATTTT.

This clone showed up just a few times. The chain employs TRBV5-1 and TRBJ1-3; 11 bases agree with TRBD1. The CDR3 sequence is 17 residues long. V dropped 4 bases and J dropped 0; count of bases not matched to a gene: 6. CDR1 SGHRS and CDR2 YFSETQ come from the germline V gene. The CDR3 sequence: CASSGGGTGGSGNTIYF. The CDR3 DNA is TGCGCCAGCAGCGGTGGCGGGACAGGGGGCTCTGGAAACACCATATATTTT.

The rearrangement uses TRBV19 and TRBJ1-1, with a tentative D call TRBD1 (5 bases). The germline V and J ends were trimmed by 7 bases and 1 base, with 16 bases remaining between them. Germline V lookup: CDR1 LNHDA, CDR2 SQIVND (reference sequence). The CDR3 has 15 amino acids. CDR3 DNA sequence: TGTGCCAGTATTCTGACGGGGCAGGCGAACACTGAAGCTTTCTTT. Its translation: CASILTGQANTEAFF.

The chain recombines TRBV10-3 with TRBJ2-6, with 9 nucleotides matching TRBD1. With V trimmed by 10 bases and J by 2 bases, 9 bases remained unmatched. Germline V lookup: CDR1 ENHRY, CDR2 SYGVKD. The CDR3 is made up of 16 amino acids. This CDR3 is CATRGGQGTGANVLTF. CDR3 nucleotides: TGTGCCACCCGAGGGGGACAGGGTACTGGGGCCAACGTCCTGACTTTC.

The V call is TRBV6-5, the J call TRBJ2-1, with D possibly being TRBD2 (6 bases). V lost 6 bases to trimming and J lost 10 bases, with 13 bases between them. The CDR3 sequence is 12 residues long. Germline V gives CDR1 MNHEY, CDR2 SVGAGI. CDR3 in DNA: TGTGCCAGCAGACGGCTCCGGGGGGAGCAGTTCTTC. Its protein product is CASRRLRGEQFF.

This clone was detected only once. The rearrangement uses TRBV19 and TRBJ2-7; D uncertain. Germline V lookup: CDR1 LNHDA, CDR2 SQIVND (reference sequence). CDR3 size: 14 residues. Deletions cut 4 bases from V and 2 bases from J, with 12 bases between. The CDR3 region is CASSTPDSTYEQYF. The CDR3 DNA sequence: TGTGCCAGTAGTACCCCCGACTCCACCTACGAGCAGTACTTC.

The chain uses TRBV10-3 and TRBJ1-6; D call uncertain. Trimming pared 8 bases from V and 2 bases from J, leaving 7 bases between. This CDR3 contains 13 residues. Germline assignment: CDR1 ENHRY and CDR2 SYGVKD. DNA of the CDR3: TGTGCCATCGGAGGAGCCTATAATTCACCCCTCCACTTT. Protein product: CAIGGAYNSPLHF.

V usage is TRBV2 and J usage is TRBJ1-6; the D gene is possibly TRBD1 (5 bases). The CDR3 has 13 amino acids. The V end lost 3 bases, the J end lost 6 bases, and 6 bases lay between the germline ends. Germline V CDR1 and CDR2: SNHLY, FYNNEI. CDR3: CASSDRANSPLHF. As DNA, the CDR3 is TGTGCCAGCAGTGACAGGGCTAATTCACCCCTCCACTTT.

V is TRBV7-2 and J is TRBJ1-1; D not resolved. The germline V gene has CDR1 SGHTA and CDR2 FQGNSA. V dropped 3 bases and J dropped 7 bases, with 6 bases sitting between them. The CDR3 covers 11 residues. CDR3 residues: CASSLKIEAFF. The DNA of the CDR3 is TGTGCCAGCAGCTTGAAAATTGAAGCTTTCTTT. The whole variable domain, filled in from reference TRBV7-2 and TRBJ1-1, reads GAGVSQSPSNKVTEKGKDVELRCDPISGHTALYWYRQSLGQGLEFLIYFQGNSAPDKSGLPSDRFSAERTGGSVSTLTIQRTQQEDSAVYLCASSLKIEAFFGQGTRLTVV.

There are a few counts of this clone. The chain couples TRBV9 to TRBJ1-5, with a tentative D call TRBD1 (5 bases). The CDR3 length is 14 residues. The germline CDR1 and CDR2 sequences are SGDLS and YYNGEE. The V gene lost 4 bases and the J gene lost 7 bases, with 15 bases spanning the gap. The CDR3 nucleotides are TGTGCCAGCAGCCCGACAGTGGTAGGGCAGCCCCAGCATTTT. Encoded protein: CASSPTVVGQPQHF.